A selection of T cell receptor beta chains follows, all from one sample in a study of blood T cell repertoires in COVID-19. Sequencing was performed with immunoSEQ multiplex PCR; in TCRdb, only in-frame clones are kept and a portion is missing. The sample holds about 300,000 clones, around 89% seen once. Sequencing was carried out using peripheral blood. The source is a young woman who had recovered from COVID-19. Both conserved end residues are part of each CDR3. Each record gives: V gene, J gene, D gene, clone size, CDR3 DNA, CDR3 protein. D genes are given only for firm matches. The size of a clone is reported for some rows only, either as once, few or many, or as a class for expanded clones.

V gene: TRBV18
J gene: TRBJ1-1
D gene: .
clone size: .
CDR3 DNA: TGTGCCAGCTCACCGCAAGGGGGGGGAAACACTGAAGCTTTCTTT
CDR3 protein: CASSPQGGGNTEAFF

V gene: TRBV28
J gene: TRBJ2-3
D gene: TRBD2
clone size: .
CDR3 DNA: TGTGCCAGCAGTGGGGGGGGACTAGCGGAAACAGATACGCAGTATTTT
CDR3 protein: CASSGGGLAETDTQYF

V gene: TRBV7-9
J gene: TRBJ2-1
D gene: .
clone size: .
CDR3 DNA: TGTGCCAGCGCACTCGGGGGTAGCTCCTACAATGAGCAGTTCTTC
CDR3 protein: CASALGGSSYNEQFF

V gene: TRBV27
J gene: TRBJ1-6
D gene: .
clone size: .
CDR3 DNA: TGTGCCAGCAGTTTGGGGCAGAATAATTCACCCCTCCACTTT
CDR3 protein: CASSLGQNNSPLHF

V gene: TRBV6-6
J gene: TRBJ2-2
D gene: .
clone size: .
CDR3 DNA: TGTGCCAGCAGCCGTATCGGAGATAACACCGGGGAGCTGTTTTTT
CDR3 protein: CASSRIGDNTGELFF

V gene: TRBV2
J gene: TRBJ2-5
D gene: TRBD1
clone size: .
CDR3 DNA: TGTGCCAGCGGCGACAGGGGGGAGACCCAGTACTTC
CDR3 protein: CASGDRGETQYF

V gene: TRBV19
J gene: TRBJ2-2
D gene: .
clone size: .
CDR3 DNA: TGTGCCAGTAGTATCCAACAGGGTACGGGCACCGGGGAGCTGTTTTTT
CDR3 protein: CASSIQQGTGTGELFF

V gene: TRBV7-9
J gene: TRBJ1-6
D gene: TRBD1
clone size: few
CDR3 DNA: TGTGCCAGCACCAACGGGGCAGGGGGTCCCCCCCTCCACTTT
CDR3 protein: CASTNGAGGPPLHF

V gene: TRBV28
J gene: TRBJ2-1
D gene: .
clone size: .
CDR3 DNA: TGTGCCAGCAGCCTCAATGAGCAGTTCTTC
CDR3 protein: CASSLNEQFF

V gene: TRBV27
J gene: TRBJ2-2
D gene: TRBD1
clone size: .
CDR3 DNA: TGTGCCAGCACCGCGTTATCTGGGACAGCTTACACCGGGGAGCTGTTTTTT
CDR3 protein: CASTALSGTAYTGELFF

V gene: TRBV18
J gene: TRBJ1-1
D gene: TRBD1
clone size: .
CDR3 DNA: TGTGCCAGTCGGGACAGGTATAACACTGAAGCTTTCTTT
CDR3 protein: CASRDRYNTEAFF

V gene: TRBV19
J gene: TRBJ2-1
D gene: .
clone size: .
CDR3 DNA: TGTGCCAGTAGTATTCAGGGTTTTGAGCAGTTCTTC
CDR3 protein: CASSIQGFEQFF

V gene: TRBV28
J gene: TRBJ1-6
D gene: .
clone size: .
CDR3 DNA: TGTGCCAGCAGTCCCCGGGGGGAGGGGGATTCACCCCTCCACTTT
CDR3 protein: CASSPRGEGDSPLHF

V gene: TRBV7-2
J gene: TRBJ2-7
D gene: .
clone size: .
CDR3 DNA: TGTGCCAGCAGCTTAGGGGCTAGCTCAATCGGAGAGCAGTACTTC
CDR3 protein: CASSLGASSIGEQYF

V gene: TRBV18
J gene: TRBJ2-2
D gene: TRBD1
clone size: once
CDR3 DNA: TGTGCCAGCTCCCCTTTTGGGGGACAGTCGAACACCGGGGAGCTGTTTTTT
CDR3 protein: CASSPFGGQSNTGELFF

V gene: TRBV6-2/TRBV6-3
J gene: TRBJ2-7
D gene: TRBD1
clone size: .
CDR3 DNA: TGTGCCAGCAGCCTTTGGGACAGCCACTACGAGCAGTACTTC
CDR3 protein: CASSLWDSHYEQYF

V gene: TRBV5-5
J gene: TRBJ2-1
D gene: .
clone size: once
CDR3 DNA: TGTGCCAGCAGCTTGGCGGAGAATTACTACAATGAGCAGTTCTTC
CDR3 protein: CASSLAENYYNEQFF

V gene: TRBV4-3
J gene: TRBJ2-3
D gene: .
clone size: .
CDR3 DNA: TGCGCCAGCAGCCAAGATAGAGCAATAAGCACAGATACGCAGTATTTT
CDR3 protein: CASSQDRAISTDTQYF

V gene: TRBV27
J gene: TRBJ2-1
D gene: .
clone size: .
CDR3 DNA: TGTGCCAGCAGCTATGATCCGTACAATGAGCAGTTCTTC
CDR3 protein: CASSYDPYNEQFF

V gene: TRBV28
J gene: TRBJ2-3
D gene: .
clone size: .
CDR3 DNA: TGTGCCAGCAGTTGGGGCAGGACCACAGATACGCAGTATTTT
CDR3 protein: CASSWGRTTDTQYF

V gene: TRBV19
J gene: TRBJ1-1
D gene: TRBD1
clone size: .
CDR3 DNA: TGTGCCAGTAGTAAAAGGACAGGAAGAAACACTGAAGCTTTCTTT
CDR3 protein: CASSKRTGRNTEAFF

V gene: TRBV7-2
J gene: TRBJ2-7
D gene: TRBD2
clone size: .
CDR3 DNA: TGTGCCAGCAGACAATCGGCGGGGGTCTACGAGCAGTACTTC
CDR3 protein: CASRQSAGVYEQYF

V gene: TRBV6-5
J gene: TRBJ1-1
D gene: .
clone size: .
CDR3 DNA: TGTGCCAGCAGCCGAAGTACATCAAACACTGAAGCTTTCTTT
CDR3 protein: CASSRSTSNTEAFF

V gene: TRBV6-5
J gene: TRBJ1-1
D gene: .
clone size: .
CDR3 DNA: TGTGCCAGCACCCTACTCGGACAGCAGAACACTGAAGCTTTCTTT
CDR3 protein: CASTLLGQQNTEAFF

V gene: TRBV28
J gene: TRBJ2-7
D gene: .
clone size: .
CDR3 DNA: TGTGCCAGCGATAACGGAGGCAGCTCCTACGAGCAGTACTTC
CDR3 protein: CASDNGGSSYEQYF